This TCR beta chain is from a study of blood T cell repertoires in COVID-19. Across the study: Specimens from acute and convalescent COVID-19 originated in the United States, Italy and Spain. The analysed material was cDNA or gDNA that came from T cells, B-cell-depleted T cells, or PBMCs.

Profiled with immunoSEQ multiplex PCR; TCRdb holds only in-frame clones, not every one. The table lists 45,000 to 70,000 clones, around 76% of them singletons, with roughly 22% in the top ten. The germline gives CDR1 SGDLS, CDR2 YYNGEE. V lost 3 bases and J lost 2; bases outside the gene matches: 4. The CDR3 sequence is 14 residues long. This chain uses TRBV9 with TRBJ1-2; TRBD1 matches 7 bases. Sequencing was done on a sample of peripheral blood. This clonotype was obtained from a woman aged 55-70 years with acute or convalescent COVID-19. The CDR3 loop reads CASSAWDSNYGYTF. In DNA form, the CDR3 reads TGTGCCAGCAGCGCCTGGGACAGCAACTATGGCTACACCTTC.